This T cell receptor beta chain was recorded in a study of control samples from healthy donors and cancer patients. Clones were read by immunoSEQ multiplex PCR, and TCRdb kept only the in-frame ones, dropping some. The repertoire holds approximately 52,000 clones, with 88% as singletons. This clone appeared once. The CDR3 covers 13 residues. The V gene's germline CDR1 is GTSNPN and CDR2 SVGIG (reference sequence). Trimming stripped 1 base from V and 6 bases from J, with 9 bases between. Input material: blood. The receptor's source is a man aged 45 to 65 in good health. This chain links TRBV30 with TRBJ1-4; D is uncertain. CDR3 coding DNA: TGTGCCTGGAGTGCCGGGCTCCATGAAAAACTGTTTTTT. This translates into CAWSAGLHEKLFF.